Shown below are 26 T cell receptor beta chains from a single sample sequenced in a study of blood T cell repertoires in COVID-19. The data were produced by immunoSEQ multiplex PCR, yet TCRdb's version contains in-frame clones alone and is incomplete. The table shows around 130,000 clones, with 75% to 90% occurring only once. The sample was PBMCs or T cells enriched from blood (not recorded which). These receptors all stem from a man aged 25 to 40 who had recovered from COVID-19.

The CDR3 coding sequence is TGCGCCAGCAGCCGCCATGGACTAGCGGGGGCCGATGAGCAGTTCTTC. Amino acids: CASSRHGLAGADEQFF. The rearrangement joins TRBV4-1 to TRBJ2-1, with TRBD2 matching 13 bases. The ends lost 4 bases at V and 8 bases at J; junction bases unmatched: 8. This CDR3 has 16 residues. Germline CDR1 MGHRA, CDR2 YSYEKL.

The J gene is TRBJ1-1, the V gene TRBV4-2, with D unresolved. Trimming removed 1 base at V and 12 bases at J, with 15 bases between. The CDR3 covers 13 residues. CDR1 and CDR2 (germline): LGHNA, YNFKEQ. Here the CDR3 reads CASSQVQARHTFF. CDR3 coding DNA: TGTGCCAGCAGCCAAGTCCAGGCGCGACATACTTTCTTT.

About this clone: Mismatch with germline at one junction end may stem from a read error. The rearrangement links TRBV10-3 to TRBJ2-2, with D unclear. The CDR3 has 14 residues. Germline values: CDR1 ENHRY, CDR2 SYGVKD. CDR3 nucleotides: TGTGCCCTCAGCCCTTCTTCCGTAGCCGGGGAGCTGTTTTTT. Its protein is CALSPSSVAGELFF.

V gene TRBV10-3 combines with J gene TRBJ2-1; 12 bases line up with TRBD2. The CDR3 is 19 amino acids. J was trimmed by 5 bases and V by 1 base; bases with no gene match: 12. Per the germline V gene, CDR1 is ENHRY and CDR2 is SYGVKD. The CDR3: CAISEYYWTSGEWDNEQFF. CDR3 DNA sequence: TGTGCCATCAGTGAGTATTATTGGACTAGCGGGGAGTGGGACAATGAGCAGTTCTTC.

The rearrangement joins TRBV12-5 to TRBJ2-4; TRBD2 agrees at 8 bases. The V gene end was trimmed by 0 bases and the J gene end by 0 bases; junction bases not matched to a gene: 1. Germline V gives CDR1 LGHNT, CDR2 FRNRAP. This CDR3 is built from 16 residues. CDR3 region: CASGLVLAGAKNIQYF. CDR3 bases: TGTGCTAGTGGTTTGGTCCTAGCGGGAGCCAAAAACATTCAGTACTTC. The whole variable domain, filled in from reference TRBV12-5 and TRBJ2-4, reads DARVTQTPRHKVTEMGQEVTMRCQPILGHNTVFWYRQTMMQGLELLAYFRNRAPLDDSGMPKDRFSAEMPDATLATLKIQPSEPRDSAVYFCASGLVLAGAKNIQYFGAGTRLSVL.

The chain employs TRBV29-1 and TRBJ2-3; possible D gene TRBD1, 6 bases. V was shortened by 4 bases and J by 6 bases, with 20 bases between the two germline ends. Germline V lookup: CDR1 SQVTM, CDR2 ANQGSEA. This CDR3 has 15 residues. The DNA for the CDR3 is TGCAGCGTTGTCCTTAGCCAGGGGTTCAGGGATACGCAGTATTTT. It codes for CSVVLSQGFRDTQYF.

The CDR3 sequence: CATSSQGGHDEQFF. CDR3 sequence (DNA): TGTGCCACCAGCTCCCAAGGGGGCCATGATGAGCAGTTCTTC. The J gene is TRBJ2-1, the V gene TRBV15, with TRBD1 matching 7 bases. The J segment lost 8 bases and the V segment lost 5 bases, leaving 9 bases of the junction unmatched. CDR1 LNHNV and CDR2 YYDKDF come from the germline V gene (reference sequence). The CDR3 is made up of 14 amino acids.

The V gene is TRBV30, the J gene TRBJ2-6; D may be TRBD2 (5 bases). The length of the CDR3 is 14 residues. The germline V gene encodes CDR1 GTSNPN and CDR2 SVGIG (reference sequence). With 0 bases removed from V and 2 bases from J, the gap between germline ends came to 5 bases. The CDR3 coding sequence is TGTGCCTGGAGTGTCGGGGCTGGGGCCAACGTCCTGACTTTC. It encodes CAWSVGAGANVLTF. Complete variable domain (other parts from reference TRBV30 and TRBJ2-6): SQTIHQWPATLVQPVGSPLSLECTVEGTSNPNLYWYRQAAGRGLQLLFYSVGIGQISSEVPQNLSASRPQDRQFILSSKKLLLSDSGFYLCAWSVGAGANVLTFGAGSRLTVL.

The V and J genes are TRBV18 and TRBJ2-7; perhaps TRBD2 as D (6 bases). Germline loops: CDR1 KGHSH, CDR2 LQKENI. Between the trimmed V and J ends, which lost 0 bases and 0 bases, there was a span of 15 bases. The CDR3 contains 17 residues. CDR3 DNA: TGTGCCAGCTCACCACCGGGAGCGGGCCGAGGCTCCTACGAGCAGTACTTC. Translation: CASSPPGAGRGSYEQYF.

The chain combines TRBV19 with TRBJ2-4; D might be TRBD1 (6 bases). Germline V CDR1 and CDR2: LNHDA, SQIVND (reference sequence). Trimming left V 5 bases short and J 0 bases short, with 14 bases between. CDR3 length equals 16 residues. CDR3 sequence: CASSLGTLIAKNIQYF. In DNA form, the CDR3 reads TGTGCCAGTAGTCTGGGGACACTCATAGCCAAAAACATTCAGTACTTC.

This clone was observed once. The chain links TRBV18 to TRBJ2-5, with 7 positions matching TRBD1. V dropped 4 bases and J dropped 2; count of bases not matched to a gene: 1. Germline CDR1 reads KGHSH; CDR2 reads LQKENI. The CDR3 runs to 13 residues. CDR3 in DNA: TGTGCCAGCTCACTGGGACAGCAAGAGACCCAGTACTTC. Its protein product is CASSLGQQETQYF.

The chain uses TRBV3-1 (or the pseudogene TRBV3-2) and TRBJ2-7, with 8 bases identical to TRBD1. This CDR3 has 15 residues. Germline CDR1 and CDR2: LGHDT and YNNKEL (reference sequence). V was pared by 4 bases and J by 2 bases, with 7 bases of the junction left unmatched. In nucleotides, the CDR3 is TGTGCCAGCAGCCGAGGGACAGGTTCCCCCTACGAGCAGTACTTC. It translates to CASSRGTGSPYEQYF.

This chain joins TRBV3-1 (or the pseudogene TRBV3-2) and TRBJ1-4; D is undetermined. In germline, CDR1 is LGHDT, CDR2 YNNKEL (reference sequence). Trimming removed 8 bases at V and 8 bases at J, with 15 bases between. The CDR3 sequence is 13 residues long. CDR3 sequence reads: CASSRYPGEKLFF. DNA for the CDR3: TGTGCCAGCTCCCGGTATCCGGGGGAAAAACTGTTTTTT.

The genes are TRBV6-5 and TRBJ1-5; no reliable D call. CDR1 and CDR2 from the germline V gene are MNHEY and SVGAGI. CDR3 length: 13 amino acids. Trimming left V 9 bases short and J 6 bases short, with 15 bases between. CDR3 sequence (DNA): TGTGCCAGTAGCGGGGTAAAAGGTCAGCCCCAGCATTTT. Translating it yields CASSGVKGQPQHF.

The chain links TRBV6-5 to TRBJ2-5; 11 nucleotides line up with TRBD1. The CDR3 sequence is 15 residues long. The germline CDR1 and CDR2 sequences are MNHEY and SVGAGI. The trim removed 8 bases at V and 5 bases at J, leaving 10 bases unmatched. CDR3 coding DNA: TGTGCCAGCTGGACAGGGGGCGCGGGTGGGGAGACCCAGTACTTC. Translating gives CASWTGGAGGETQYF.

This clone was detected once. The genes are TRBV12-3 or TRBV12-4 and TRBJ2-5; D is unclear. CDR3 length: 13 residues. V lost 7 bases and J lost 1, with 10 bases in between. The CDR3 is CASTPYIQETQYF. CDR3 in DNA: TGTGCCAGCACCCCGTACATCCAAGAGACCCAGTACTTC.

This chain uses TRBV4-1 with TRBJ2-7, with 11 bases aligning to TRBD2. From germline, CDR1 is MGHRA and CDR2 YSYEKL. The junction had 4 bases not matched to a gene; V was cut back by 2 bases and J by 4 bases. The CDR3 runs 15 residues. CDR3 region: CASSQITSGSYEQYF. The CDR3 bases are TGCGCCAGCAGCCAAATCACTAGCGGGAGTTACGAGCAGTACTTC.

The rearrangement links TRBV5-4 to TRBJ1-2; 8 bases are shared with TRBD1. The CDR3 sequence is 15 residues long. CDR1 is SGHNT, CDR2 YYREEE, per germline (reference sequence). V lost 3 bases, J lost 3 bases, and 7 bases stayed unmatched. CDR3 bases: TGTGCCAGCAGCTCCCGACAGGGGTACTACTATGGCTACACCTTC. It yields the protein CASSSRQGYYYGYTF.

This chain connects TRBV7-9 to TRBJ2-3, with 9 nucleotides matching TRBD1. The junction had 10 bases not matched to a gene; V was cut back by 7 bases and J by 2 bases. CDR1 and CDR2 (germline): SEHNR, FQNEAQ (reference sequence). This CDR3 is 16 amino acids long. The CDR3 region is CASKPLTGGNTDTQYF. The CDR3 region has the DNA TGTGCCAGCAAACCATTGACAGGGGGAAACACAGATACGCAGTATTTT.

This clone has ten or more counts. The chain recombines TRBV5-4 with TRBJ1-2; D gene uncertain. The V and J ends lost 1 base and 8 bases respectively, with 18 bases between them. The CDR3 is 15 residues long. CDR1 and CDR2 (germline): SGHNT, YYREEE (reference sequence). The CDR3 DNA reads TGTGCCAGCAGCTTGTACGCCGAACCTGCGGGCGGCTACACCTTC. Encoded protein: CASSLYAEPAGGYTF.

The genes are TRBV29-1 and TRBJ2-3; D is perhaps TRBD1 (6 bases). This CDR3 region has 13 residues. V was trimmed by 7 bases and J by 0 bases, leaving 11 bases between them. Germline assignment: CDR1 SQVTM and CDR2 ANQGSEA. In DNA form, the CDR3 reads TGCAGCGCCAGGGGTTCTAGCACAGATACGCAGTATTTT. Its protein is CSARGSSTDTQYF.

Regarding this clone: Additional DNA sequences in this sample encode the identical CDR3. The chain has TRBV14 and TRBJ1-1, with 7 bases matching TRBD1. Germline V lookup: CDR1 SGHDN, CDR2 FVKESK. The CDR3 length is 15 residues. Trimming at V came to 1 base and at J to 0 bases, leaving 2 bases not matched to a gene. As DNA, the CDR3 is TGTGCCAGCAGCCAAGGTGGGACAGTGAACACTGAAGCTTTCTTT. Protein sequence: CASSQGGTVNTEAFF.

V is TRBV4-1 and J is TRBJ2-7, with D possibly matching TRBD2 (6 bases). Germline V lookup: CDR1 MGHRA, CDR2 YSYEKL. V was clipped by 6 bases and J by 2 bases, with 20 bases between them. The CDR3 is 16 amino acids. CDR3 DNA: TGCGCCAGCAGTTCAAGCGCGGGGAGGCGTCCCTACGAGCAGTACTTC. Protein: CASSSSAGRRPYEQYF.

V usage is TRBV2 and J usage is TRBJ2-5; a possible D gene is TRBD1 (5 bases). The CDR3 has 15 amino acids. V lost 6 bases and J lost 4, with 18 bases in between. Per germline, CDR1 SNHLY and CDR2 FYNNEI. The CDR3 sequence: CASRSVGRSGETQYF. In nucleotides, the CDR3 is TGTGCCAGCAGGTCCGTGGGGCGATCTGGAGAGACCCAGTACTTC.

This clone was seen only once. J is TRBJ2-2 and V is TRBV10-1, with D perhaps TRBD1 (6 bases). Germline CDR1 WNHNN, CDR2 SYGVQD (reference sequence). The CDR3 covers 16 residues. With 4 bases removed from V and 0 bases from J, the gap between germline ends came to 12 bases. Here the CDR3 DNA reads TGCGCCAGCAGTGTCGCCGGGACATCGAACACCGGGGAGCTGTTTTTT. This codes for CASSVAGTSNTGELFF.

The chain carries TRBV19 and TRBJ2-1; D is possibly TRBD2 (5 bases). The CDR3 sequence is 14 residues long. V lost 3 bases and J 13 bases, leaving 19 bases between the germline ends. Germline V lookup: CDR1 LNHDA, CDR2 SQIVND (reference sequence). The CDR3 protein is CASSIFPGVLEQFF. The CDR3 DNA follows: TGTGCCAGTAGTATCTTTCCCGGCGTACTAGAACAGTTCTTC.